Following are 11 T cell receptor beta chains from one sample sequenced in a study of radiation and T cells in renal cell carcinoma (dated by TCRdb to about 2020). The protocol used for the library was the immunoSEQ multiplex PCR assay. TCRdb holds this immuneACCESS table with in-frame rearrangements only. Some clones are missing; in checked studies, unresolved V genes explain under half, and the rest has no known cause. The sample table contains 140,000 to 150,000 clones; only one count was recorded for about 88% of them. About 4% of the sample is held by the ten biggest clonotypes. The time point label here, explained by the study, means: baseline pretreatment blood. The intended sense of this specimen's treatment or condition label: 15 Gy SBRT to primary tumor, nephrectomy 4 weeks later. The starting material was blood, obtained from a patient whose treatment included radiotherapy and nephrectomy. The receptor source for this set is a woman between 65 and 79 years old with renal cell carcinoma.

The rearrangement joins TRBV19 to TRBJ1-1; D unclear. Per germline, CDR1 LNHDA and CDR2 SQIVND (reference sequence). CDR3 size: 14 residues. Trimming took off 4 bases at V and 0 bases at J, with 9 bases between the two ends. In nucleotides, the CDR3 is TGTGCCAGTAGTAACCAAGGACTGAACACTGAAGCTTTCTTT. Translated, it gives CASSNQGLNTEAFF.

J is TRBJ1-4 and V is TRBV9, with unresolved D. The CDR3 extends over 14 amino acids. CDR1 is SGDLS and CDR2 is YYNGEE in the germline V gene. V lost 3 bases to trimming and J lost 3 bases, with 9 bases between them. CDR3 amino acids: CASSAPRANEKLFF. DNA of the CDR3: TGTGCCAGCAGCGCACCGAGGGCTAATGAAAAACTGTTTTTT.

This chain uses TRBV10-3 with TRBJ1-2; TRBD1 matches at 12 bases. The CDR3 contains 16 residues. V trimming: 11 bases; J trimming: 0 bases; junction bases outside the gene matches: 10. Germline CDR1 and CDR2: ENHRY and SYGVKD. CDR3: CAYRDRGLMTNYGYTF. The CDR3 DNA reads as TGTGCCTACCGGGACAGGGGGCTTATGACTAACTATGGCTACACCTTC.

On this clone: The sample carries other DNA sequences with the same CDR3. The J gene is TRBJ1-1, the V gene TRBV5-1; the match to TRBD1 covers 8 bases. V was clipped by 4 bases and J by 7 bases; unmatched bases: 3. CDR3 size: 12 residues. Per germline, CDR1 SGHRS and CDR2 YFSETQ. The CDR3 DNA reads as TGCGCCAGCAGCCTCGACAGGGGTGAAGCTTTCTTT. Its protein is CASSLDRGEAFF.

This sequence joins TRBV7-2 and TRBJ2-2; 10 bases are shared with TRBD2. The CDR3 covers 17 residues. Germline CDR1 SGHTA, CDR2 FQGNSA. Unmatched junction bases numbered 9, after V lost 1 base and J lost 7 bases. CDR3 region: CASSLGLQRGGVGELFF. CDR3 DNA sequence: TGTGCCAGCAGCTTAGGCCTCCAGCGGGGGGGCGTCGGGGAGCTGTTTTTT.

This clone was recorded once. For the CDR3, the DNA is TGTGCCAGCAGCCAAGATATAGGTAGGGGCACTGAAGCTTTCTTT. Its protein product is CASSQDIGRGTEAFF. The chain couples TRBV14 to TRBJ1-1; perhaps TRBD1 as D (5 bases). Germline V gene lookup returns CDR1 SGHDN and CDR2 FVKESK. The CDR3 runs 15 residues. V was cut by 0 bases and J by 4 bases, with 12 bases left in between. The full variable domain, in which reference TRBV14 and TRBJ1-1 provide the parts outside the CDR3, is EAGVTQFPSHSVIEKGQTVTLRCDPISGHDNLYWYRRVMGKEIKFLLHFVKESKQDESGMPNNRFLAERTGGTYSTLKVQPAELEDSGVYFCASSQDIGRGTEAFFGQGTRLTVV.

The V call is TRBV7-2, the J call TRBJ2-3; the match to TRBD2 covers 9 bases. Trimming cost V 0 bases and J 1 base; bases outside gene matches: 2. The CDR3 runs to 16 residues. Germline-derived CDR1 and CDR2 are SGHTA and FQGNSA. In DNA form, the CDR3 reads TGTGCCAGCAGCTTAGCCGCGGGGGGGGGCACAGATACGCAGTATTTT. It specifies CASSLAAGGGTDTQYF.

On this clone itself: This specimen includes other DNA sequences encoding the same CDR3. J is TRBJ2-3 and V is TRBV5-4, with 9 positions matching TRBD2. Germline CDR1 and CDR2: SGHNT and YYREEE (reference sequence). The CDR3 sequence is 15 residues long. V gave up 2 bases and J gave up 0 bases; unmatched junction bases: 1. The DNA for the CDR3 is TGTGCCAGCAGCTTAGCGGGGGGTAGCACAGATACGCAGTATTTT. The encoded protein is CASSLAGGSTDTQYF.

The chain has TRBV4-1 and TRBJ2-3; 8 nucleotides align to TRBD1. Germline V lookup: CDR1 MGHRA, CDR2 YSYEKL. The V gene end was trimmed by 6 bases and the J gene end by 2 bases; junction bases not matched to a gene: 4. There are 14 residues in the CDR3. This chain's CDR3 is CASSDRGNTDTQYF. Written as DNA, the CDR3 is TGCGCCAGCAGTGACAGGGGAAACACAGATACGCAGTATTTT.

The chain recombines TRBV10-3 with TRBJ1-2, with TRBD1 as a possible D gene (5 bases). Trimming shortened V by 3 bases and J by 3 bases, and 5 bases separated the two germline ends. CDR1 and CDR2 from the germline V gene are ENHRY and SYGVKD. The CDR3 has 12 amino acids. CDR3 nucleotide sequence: TGTGCCATCAGTGACAGGGACTATGGCTACACCTTC. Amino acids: CAISDRDYGYTF.

CDR3 region: CASSYVADHTGELFF. The CDR3 nucleotides are TGTGCCAGCAGTTACGTGGCAGATCACACCGGGGAGCTGTTTTTT. J is TRBJ2-2 and V is TRBV6-6; D is undetermined. This CDR3 comprises 15 residues. From germline, CDR1 is MNHNY and CDR2 SVGAGI (reference sequence). Between the trimmed V and J ends, which lost 2 bases and 3 bases, there was a span of 10 bases.